This entry lists 20 T cell receptor beta chains sequenced from one sample in a study of T cell responses to AZD1222 COVID-19 vaccine. Produced via immunoSEQ multiplex PCR; TCRdb's table is partial and in-frame only. The sample carries about 180,000 clones, about nine tenths recorded once. This specimen was peripheral blood, taken 28 days after the second AZD1222 dose. The receptors come from an adult who received the AZD1222 COVID-19 vaccine.

The chain combines TRBV5-4 with TRBJ1-2; 12 bases fit TRBD1. The germline V gene has CDR1 SGHNT and CDR2 YYREEE (reference sequence). The CDR3 length is 17 residues. V gave up 4 bases and J gave up 7 bases; unmatched junction bases: 14. The CDR3 sequence is CASSPPGTGGSISGYTF. The CDR3 DNA reads as TGTGCCAGCAGCCCCCCCGGGACAGGGGGCAGTATCTCTGGCTACACCTTC. The full variable domain, its missing parts supplied by reference TRBV5-4 and TRBJ1-2, is ETGVTQSPTHLIKTRGQQVTLRCSSQSGHNTVSWYQQALGQGPQFIFQYYREEENGRGNFPPRFSGLQFPNYSSELNVNALELDDSALYLCASSPPGTGGSISGYTFGSGTRLTVV.

The V call is TRBV4-3, the J call TRBJ1-2; D remains unclear. The length of the CDR3 is 13 residues. Germline CDR1 reads LGHNA; CDR2 reads YSLEER. The germline V and J ends were trimmed by 0 bases and 8 bases, with 10 bases remaining between them. This CDR3 is CASSQEESRGYTF. CDR3 DNA: TGCGCCAGCAGCCAAGAAGAAAGTCGGGGCTACACCTTC.

As concerns this clone: One end of the junction varies from germline; a read error may be responsible. This chain links TRBV5-6 with TRBJ2-5; perhaps TRBD1 as D (7 bases). CDR3 length equals 16 residues. Germline lookup yields CDR1 SGHDT and CDR2 YYEEEE. The CDR3, as DNA: TGTGCCAGCAGCTTCTCAAGAGGAGGGGGCGCTGAGACCCGGTACTTC. Amino acids: CASSFSRGGGAETRYF.

Remarks on this clone: Other DNA sequences of this sample code for an identical CDR3. This chain connects TRBV30 to TRBJ1-6, with a weak D call TRBD1 (6 bases). Germline CDR1 GTSNPN, CDR2 SVGIG (reference sequence). V lost 4 bases to trimming and J lost 7 bases, with 11 bases between them. This CDR3 is built from 13 residues. This CDR3 is CAWNGQGNSPLHF. The CDR3 DNA follows: TGTGCCTGGAATGGCCAGGGGAATTCACCCCTCCACTTT.

V usage is TRBV18 and J usage is TRBJ2-7; D ambiguous. CDR1 and CDR2 from the germline V gene are KGHSH and LQKENI. The CDR3 length is 11 residues. The germline V and J ends were trimmed by 6 bases and 3 bases, with 6 bases remaining between them. The CDR3 here is CASSSIYEQYF. The CDR3, as DNA: TGTGCCAGCTCGTCCATCTACGAGCAGTACTTC.

The chain has TRBV5-4 and TRBJ1-2, with 8 bases identical to TRBD1. V was pared by 2 bases and J by 2 bases, with 11 bases of the junction left unmatched. Germline CDR1 is SGHNT and CDR2 is YYREEE (reference sequence). The CDR3 consists of 17 residues. The CDR3 protein is CASSFGQGRRGNYGYTF. CDR3 sequence (DNA): TGTGCCAGCAGCTTTGGACAGGGTCGGAGGGGGAACTATGGCTACACCTTC.

The rearrangement uses TRBV5-1 and TRBJ2-4, with D hard to call. The CDR3 sequence is 15 residues long. Trimming stripped 5 bases from V and 0 bases from J, with 12 bases between. Germline V gives CDR1 SGHRS, CDR2 YFSETQ. The chain's CDR3 is CASREGYVAKNIQYF. The CDR3, as DNA: TGCGCCAGCAGAGAAGGTTACGTAGCCAAAAACATTCAGTACTTC.

The chain joins TRBV10-3 to TRBJ2-5; TRBD2 matches 8 bases. Germline trimming cut 0 bases from V and 7 bases from J; bases unmatched to any gene: 10. The CDR3 runs 16 residues. Germline CDR1 ENHRY, CDR2 SYGVKD. The CDR3: CAISESRGGLSGTQYF. The CDR3 nucleotides read TGTGCCATCAGTGAGTCACGGGGGGGCCTTTCGGGGACCCAGTACTTC.

This clone was detected only once. The rearrangement uses TRBV19 and TRBJ2-3, with 8 nucleotides matching TRBD2. From germline, CDR1 is LNHDA and CDR2 SQIVND (reference sequence). V trimming: 3 bases; J trimming: 1 base; junction bases outside the gene matches: 3. This CDR3 region has 15 residues. CDR3 nucleotide sequence: TGTGCCAGTAGTATTCTGACTAGCGGCACAGATACGCAGTATTTT. This gives the protein CASSILTSGTDTQYF.

This chain uses TRBV28 with TRBJ2-7; 8 bases match TRBD1. This CDR3 is built from 12 residues. Germline loops: CDR1 MDHEN, CDR2 SYDVKM. J was trimmed by 5 bases and V by 7 bases; bases with no gene match: 4. Written as DNA, the CDR3 is TGTGCCAGCACCGCGGACAGGGACGAGCAGTACTTC. Translation gives CASTADRDEQYF. Together with reference TRBV28 and TRBJ2-7, the CDR3 gives the full variable domain: DVKVTQSSRYLVKRTGEKVFLECVQDMDHENMFWYRQDPGLGLRLIYFSYDVKMKEKGDIPEGYSVSREKKERFSLILESASTNQTSMYLCASTADRDEQYFGPGTRLTVT.

The chain couples TRBV18 to TRBJ2-2; D might be TRBD1 or TRBD2, each matching 5 bases. V lost 4 bases to trimming and J lost 5 bases, with 17 bases between them. The CDR3 is 16 amino acids. Germline CDR1 KGHSH, CDR2 LQKENI. The CDR3, as DNA: TGTGCCAGCTCACTTACCGGGACCCAACGGACCGGGGAGCTGTTTTTT. Amino acid sequence: CASSLTGTQRTGELFF. The complete variable domain, with remaining parts taken from reference TRBV18 and TRBJ2-2, reads NAGVMQNPRHLVRRRGQEARLRCSPMKGHSHVYWYRQLPEEGLKFMVYLQKENIIDESGMPKERFSAEFPKEGPSILRIQQVVRGDSAAYFCASSLTGTQRTGELFFGEGSRLTVL.

The chain is built from TRBV6-2 or TRBV6-3 and TRBJ2-5, with 7 bases matching TRBD2. V shed 0 bases, J shed 4 bases, and the junction held 8 bases outside the gene matches. This CDR3 is built from 16 residues. The germline gives CDR1 MNHEY, CDR2 SVGEGT. The CDR3 DNA reads as TGTGCCAGCAGTTACTCTCGGCTAGCGGAAAGAGAGACCCAGTACTTC. This sequence encodes CASSYSRLAERETQYF.

This clone is a singleton in its sample. This sequence joins TRBV6-5 and TRBJ1-2; 8 positions match TRBD1. V was clipped by 8 bases and J by 10 bases; unmatched bases: 9. CDR1 and CDR2 (germline): MNHEY, SVGAGI. This CDR3 spans 12 amino acids. In DNA, the CDR3 is TGTGCCAGCCAGGTGGCAGGGGGCAACTACACCTTC. As protein: CASQVAGGNYTF.

This chain links TRBV18 with TRBJ1-2; D gene unclear. The CDR3 length is 13 residues. V shed 3 bases and J shed 5 bases, with 10 bases lying between them. The germline gives CDR1 KGHSH, CDR2 LQKENI. CDR3 DNA: TGTGCCAGCTCACCGATCGACGGATATGGCTACACCTTC. Translating it yields CASSPIDGYGYTF.

The rearrangement links TRBV27 to TRBJ2-2; the match to TRBD1 covers 8 bases. Germline V gene data show CDR1 as MNHEY and CDR2 as SMNVEV (reference sequence). J gave up 1 base and V 2 bases, and 3 bases lay outside the gene matches. The CDR3 length is 16 residues. The chain's CDR3 is CASSLAGGLNTGELFF. DNA of the CDR3: TGTGCCAGCAGTTTAGCAGGGGGCCTGAACACCGGGGAGCTGTTTTTT.

V and J are TRBV12-2 and TRBJ1-3; the DNA was not compared with TRBD1, the D call given in the table. TRBV12-2 is shown as a pseudogene. This CDR3 spans 15 amino acids. CDR3 sequence (DNA): TGTGCAAGTCCCCTTGCCGGGACAGGAGGAAACACCATATATTTT. Translated, it gives CASPLAGTGGNTIYF.

The chain combines TRBV27 with TRBJ1-1; unclear D gene. Trimming pared 3 bases from V and 1 base from J, leaving 9 bases between. In germline, CDR1 is MNHEY, CDR2 SMNVEV (reference sequence). The CDR3 spans 14 residues. DNA for the CDR3: TGTGCCAGCAGTTTCGGGGTCGGGAACACTGAAGCTTTCTTT. Translation: CASSFGVGNTEAFF.

V and J are TRBV3-1 (or the pseudogene TRBV3-2) and TRBJ1-1; D is perhaps TRBD1 (5 bases). Looked up from germline, CDR1 is LGHDT and CDR2 is YNNKEL (reference sequence). The CDR3 sequence is 16 residues long. V was clipped by 1 base and J by 1 base, with 13 bases between them. The CDR3 coding sequence is TGTGCCAGCAGCCAAGCCCCAGGGACGAAGAACACTGAAGCTTTCTTT. Translation gives CASSQAPGTKNTEAFF.

The J gene is TRBJ2-1, the V gene TRBV11-1, with D possibly matching TRBD2 (5 bases). Germline V lookup: CDR1 SGHAT, CDR2 FQDESV (reference sequence). Trimming removed 4 bases from V and 6 bases from J, with 10 bases in between. The CDR3 totals 13 residues. The CDR3 DNA follows: TGTGCCAGCAGCTCGGACTTTTCCAATGAGCAGTTCTTC. It codes for CASSSDFSNEQFF.

This rearrangement joins TRBV6-5 to TRBJ1-2; maybe TRBD1 (5 bases). This CDR3 has 13 amino acids. Germline V gene lookup returns CDR1 MNHEY and CDR2 SVGAGI. V lost 7 bases to trimming and J lost 2 bases, with 11 bases between them. The CDR3 coding sequence is TGTGCCAGCAACGCAGGGTCGAACTATGGCTACACCTTC. It encodes CASNAGSNYGYTF.